This T cell receptor beta chain was sequenced during a study of blood T cell repertoires in COVID-19. Study summary: Specimens from acute and convalescent COVID-19 originated in the United States, Italy and Spain. PBMCs, B-cell-depleted T cells, or T cells were the source of the cDNA or gDNA that made up the material.

Original handling: Estimation of nucleated cell counts was performed using reference gene primer amplification. Profiled with immunoSEQ multiplex PCR; TCRdb holds only in-frame clones, not every one. V, J and clone size are taken as reported in that table, and D and trimming were inferred from the DNA itself. This table has 250,000 to 350,000 clones, about nine tenths appearing once. V was shortened by 0 bases and J by 0 bases, with 12 bases between the two germline ends. CDR1 is LGHNA, CDR2 YNFKEQ, per germline. The CDR3 spans 16 residues. Specimen: peripheral blood. The TCR was taken from a woman aged 45-65 years who had recovered from COVID-19. J is TRBJ2-7 and V is TRBV4-2; D is possibly TRBD2 (6 bases). Written as DNA, the CDR3 is TGTGCCAGCAGCCAAGAAAATGGGGGGAGCTCCTACGAGCAGTACTTC. Its translation is CASSQENGGSSYEQYF.